The T cell receptor (beta chain) under discussion was sequenced for a study of blood T cell repertoires in COVID-19. Study-wide background: T cells, B-cell-depleted T cells, or PBMCs provided the cDNA or gDNA that served as material.

The germline V gene has CDR1 SGHRS and CDR2 YFSETQ. CDR3 size: 14 residues. V was cut by 5 bases and J by 3 bases, with 13 bases left in between. TCRdb's copy holds only in-frame clones and misses some; the assay was immunoSEQ multiplex PCR. The sample carries tens of thousands of clones, approximately 90% recorded once. This rearrangement joins TRBV5-1 to TRBJ2-3; D possibly corresponds to TRBD1 (6 bases). Sequencing was carried out using peripheral blood. This TCR was recovered from a human donor in a cohort sampled during active COVID-19. The CDR3 is CASSSQGFTDTQYF. In DNA, the CDR3 is TGCGCCAGCAGTTCCCAGGGGTTTACAGATACGCAGTATTTT.